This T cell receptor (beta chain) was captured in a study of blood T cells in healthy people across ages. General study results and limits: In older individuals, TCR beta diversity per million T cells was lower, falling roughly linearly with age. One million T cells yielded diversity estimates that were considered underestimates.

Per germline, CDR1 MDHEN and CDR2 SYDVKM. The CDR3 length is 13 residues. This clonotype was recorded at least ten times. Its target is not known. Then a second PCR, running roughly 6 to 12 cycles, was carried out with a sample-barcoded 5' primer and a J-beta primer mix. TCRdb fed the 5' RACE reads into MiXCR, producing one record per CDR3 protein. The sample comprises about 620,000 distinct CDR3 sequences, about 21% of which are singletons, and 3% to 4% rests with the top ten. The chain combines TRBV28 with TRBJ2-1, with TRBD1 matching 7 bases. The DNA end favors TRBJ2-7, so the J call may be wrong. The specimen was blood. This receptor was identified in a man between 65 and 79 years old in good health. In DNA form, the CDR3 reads TGTGCCAGCAGTGAACAGGGGACCTACGAGCAGTACTTC. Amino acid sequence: CASSEQGTYEQYF.